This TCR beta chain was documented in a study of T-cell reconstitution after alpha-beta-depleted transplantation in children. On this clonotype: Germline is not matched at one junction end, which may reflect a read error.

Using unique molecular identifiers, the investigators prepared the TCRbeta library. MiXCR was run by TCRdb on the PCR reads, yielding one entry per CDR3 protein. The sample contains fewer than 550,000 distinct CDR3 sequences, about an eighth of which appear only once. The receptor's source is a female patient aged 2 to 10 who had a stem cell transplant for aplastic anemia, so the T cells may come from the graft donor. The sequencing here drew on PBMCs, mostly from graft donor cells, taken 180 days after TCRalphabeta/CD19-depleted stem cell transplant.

The CDR3 nucleotides are TGTGCCAGCAGATTAGAGGGTATCAACACAGATACGCAGTATTTT. Translation gives CASRLEGINTDTQYF. V usage is TRBV7-2 and J usage is TRBJ2-3, with D perhaps TRBD2 (5 bases). Germline V gene data show CDR1 as SGHTA and CDR2 as FQGNSA. The CDR3 consists of 15 residues.